The text below deals with one T cell receptor beta chain. Its antigen is currently not known. No base-level quality is on record; no much larger clone is a single base apart. Per the publication, the time point label means: about 28 days (+/-7) after the second vaccine dose. AZD1222 recipients given second doses at about 4 weeks or at about 12 weeks were pooled, since spike-specific TCR depth and breadth were not found to differ between the two schedules. Vaccinee samples were obtained from the UK trials COV001 and COV002, which included a single-blind randomized controlled phase 2/3 trial of AZD1222 (ChAdOx1 nCoV-19) in healthy adults. For TCRbeta chain sequencing, PBMC samples from trial participants were taken at day 0 and at day 28 after the second dose. V loses 5 bases, J loses 4 bases, and the germline ends lie 2 bases apart. There are 10 amino acids in the CDR3, from cysteine to phenylalanine inclusive. CDR3 DNA is the only sequence kept; it has 30 bases, read in frame from the first base. Per the germline V gene, MNHEY is the CDR1 and SVGEGT is the CDR2.

The CDR3 regions of human TCRbeta chains were analyzed by immunosequencing. The paper's data handling went like this. TCRs in the repertoires were matched against a reference library of SARS-CoV-2-specific TCRs that had been generated with the MIRA antigen-specificity platform. Breadth was defined as the fraction of unique TCRs that were SARS-CoV-2-associated, and depth was defined as the fraction of total T cells that were SARS-CoV-2-associated. Using the MIRA data, each spike-specific TCR was assigned both to the spike region to which the TCR was reactive and to a CD4 or CD8 class. Log10-transformed breadth and depth values were compared by one-way ANOVA with Sidak's multiple comparisons tests. The immuneACCESS repertoire file appears here via TCRdb, limited to in-frame rearrangements. These files lack a portion of the clones; in checked studies, under half of the deficit traces to unresolved V genes, and the cause of the others is not known. For V, J and clone size, that table is used; D and trimming come from the DNA. For this sample there are 120,000 or so clones; about 79% appear just once. Jointly, the top ten make up about 25% of the sample.

This specimen comes from a study of T cell responses to AZD1222 COVID-19 vaccine (dated by TCRdb to the early 2020s). At the level of the whole study: A total of under 250 trial participants underwent TCR sequencing, of whom some 200 had received two doses of AZD1222 and around 26 had received two doses of the MenACWY control vaccine. Trial participants were enrolled into age subgroups of 18-55, 56-69 and 70-plus years, which contained about 150, 28 and 57 TCR-sequenced participants, respectively.

What the work shows at the level of the full study, not this receptor alone: Conclusions about previously exposed vaccinees were limited because only six or seven AZD1222 recipients were SARS-CoV-2 seropositive at baseline. Most participants were white British and females outnumbered males, and the authors suggested that clonal diversity may have been underestimated. The 56-69-year group was small, and its depth increase did not reach significance, likely because of low power. Because no samples from the day 14 peak response were available, repertoires could be characterized only after the peak T cell response. The whole spike protein was spanned by vaccine-associated CD4 TCRs, and dominant responses were seen in regions 160-218 and 743-854. Nearly half of unique spike-specific TCRs reportedly recognized epitopes outside regions mutated in the B.1.351 and B.1.1.7 variants. A significant rise in spike-specific TCR breadth and depth was observed after two AZD1222 doses relative to day 0 and relative to MenACWY recipients.

Source: peripheral blood, taken 28 days after the second AZD1222 dose. This sequence uses TRBV6-2 or TRBV6-3 and TRBJ1-2; too little of a D gene remains to name it. This receptor was obtained from an adult who received the AZD1222 COVID-19 vaccine. The CDR3 amino acid sequence is: CASSSYGYTF. The base sequence is TGTGCCAGCAGTAGCTATGGCTACACCTTC.